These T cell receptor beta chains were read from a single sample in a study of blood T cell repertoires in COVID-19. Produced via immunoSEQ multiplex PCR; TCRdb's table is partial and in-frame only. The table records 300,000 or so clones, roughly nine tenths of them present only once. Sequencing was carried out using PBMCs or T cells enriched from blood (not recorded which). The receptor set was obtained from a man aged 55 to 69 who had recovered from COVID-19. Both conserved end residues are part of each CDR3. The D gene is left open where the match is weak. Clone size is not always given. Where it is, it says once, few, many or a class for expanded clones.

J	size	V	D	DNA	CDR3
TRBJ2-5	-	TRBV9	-	TGTGCCAGCAGCGTAGCCAGGGAAGAGACCCAGTACTTC	CASSVAREETQYF
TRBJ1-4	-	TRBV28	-	TGTGCCAGCAGTTTATACCAGGGCGCAACTAATGAAAAACTGTTTTTT	CASSLYQGATNEKLFF
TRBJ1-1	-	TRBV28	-	TGTGCCAGCAGTTTACAGACCCTGCGGACTGAAGCTTTCTTT	CASSLQTLRTEAFF
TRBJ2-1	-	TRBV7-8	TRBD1	TGTGCCAGCAGAAATGGGCGGACAGGGAGACACAATGAGCAGTTCTTC	CASRNGRTGRHNEQFF
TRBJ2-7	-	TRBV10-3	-	TGTGCCATCAGTGATTTCGCGGGGAGCTCCTACGAGCAGTACTTC	CAISDFAGSSYEQYF
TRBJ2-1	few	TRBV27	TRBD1	TGTGCCAGCAGTTTACGGACAGGGTTGGGCAATGAGCAGTTCTTC	CASSLRTGLGNEQFF
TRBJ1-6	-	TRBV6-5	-	TGTGCCAGCTCGGCCGGGGACTCCTATAATTCACCCCTCCACTTT	CASSAGDSYNSPLHF
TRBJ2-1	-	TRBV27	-	TGTGCCAGCAGTCCGGGACTCTTACATAATGAGCAGTTCTTC	CASSPGLLHNEQFF
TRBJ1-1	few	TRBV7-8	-	TGTGCCAGCAGCGCTGCGGGTCCGGTGAACACTGAAGCTTTCTTT	CASSAAGPVNTEAFF
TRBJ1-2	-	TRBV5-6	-	TGTGCCAGCAGCTTGGCCTATCAATTCCTCTATGGCTACACCTTC	CASSLAYQFLYGYTF
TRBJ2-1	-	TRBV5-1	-	TGCGCCAGCAGCTTTTCGGGAGTCGATTACAATGAGCAGTTCTTC	CASSFSGVDYNEQFF
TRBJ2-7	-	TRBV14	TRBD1	TGTGCCAGCAGCCAAGCAACCGGGACAGGGTCTTACGAGCAGTACTTC	CASSQATGTGSYEQYF
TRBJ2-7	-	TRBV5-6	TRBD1	TGTGCCAGCAGCTGGGGGACAGGGTTCTACGAGCAGTACTTC	CASSWGTGFYEQYF
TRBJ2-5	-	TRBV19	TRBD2	TGTGCCAGTAGTATCGGACTAGCGGGGACCCCCCAAGAGACCCAGTACTTC	CASSIGLAGTPQETQYF
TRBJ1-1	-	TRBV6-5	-	TGTGCCAGCAGGGTAGGAGGGGACACTGAAGCTTTCTTT	CASRVGGDTEAFF
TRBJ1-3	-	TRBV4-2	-	TGTGCCAGCAGCCAAGCATGGGGAGCTGGAAACACCATATATTTT	CASSQAWGAGNTIYF